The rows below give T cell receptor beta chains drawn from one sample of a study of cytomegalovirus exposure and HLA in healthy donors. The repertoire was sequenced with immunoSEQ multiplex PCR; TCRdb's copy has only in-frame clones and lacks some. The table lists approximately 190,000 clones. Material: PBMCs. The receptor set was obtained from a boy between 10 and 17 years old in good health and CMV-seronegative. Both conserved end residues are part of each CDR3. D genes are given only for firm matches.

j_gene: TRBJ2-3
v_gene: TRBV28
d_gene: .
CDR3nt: TGTGCCAGCAGTCCCTTCAGGGTGACTAGCACAGATACGCAGTATTTT
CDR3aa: CASSPFRVTSTDTQYF

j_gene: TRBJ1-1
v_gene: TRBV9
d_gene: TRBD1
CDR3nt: TGTGCCAGCACCTCGGACAGGCAGAACACTGAAGCTTTCTTT
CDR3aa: CASTSDRQNTEAFF

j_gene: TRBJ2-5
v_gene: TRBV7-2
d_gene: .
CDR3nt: TGTGCCAGCAGCGACGGACTGATCCAAGAGACCCAGTACTTC
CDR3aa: CASSDGLIQETQYF

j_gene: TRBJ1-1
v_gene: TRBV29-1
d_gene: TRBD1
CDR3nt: TGCAGCGTCGACAGGGGGCGGGCTAACGAAGCTTTCTTT
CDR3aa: CSVDRGRANEAFF

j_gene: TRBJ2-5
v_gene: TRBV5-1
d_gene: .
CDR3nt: TGCGCCAGCAGCCTACAAGAGACCCAGTACTTC
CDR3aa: CASSLQETQYF

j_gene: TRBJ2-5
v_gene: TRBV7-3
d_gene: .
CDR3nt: TGTGCCAGCAGCCGAAGGGGGGGCCAAGAGACCCAGTACTTC
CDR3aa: CASSRRGGQETQYF

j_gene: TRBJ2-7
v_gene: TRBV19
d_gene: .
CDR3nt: TGTGCCAGTAGTACAAACAAAGCCTACGAGCAGTACTTC
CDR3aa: CASSTNKAYEQYF

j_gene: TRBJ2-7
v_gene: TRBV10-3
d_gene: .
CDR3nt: TGTGCCATCAGGCCGGACAGCCGCTCTGCCTACGAGCAGTACTTC
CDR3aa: CAIRPDSRSAYEQYF

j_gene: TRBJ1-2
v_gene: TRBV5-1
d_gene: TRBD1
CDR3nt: TGCGCCAGCAGCTTGGACAGGGGAGGCTACACCTTC
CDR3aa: CASSLDRGGYTF

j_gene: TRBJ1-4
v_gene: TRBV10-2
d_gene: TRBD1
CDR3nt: TGCGCCAGCAGGAACCGAACAGGGGGGAATGAAAAACTGTTTTTT
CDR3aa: CASRNRTGGNEKLFF

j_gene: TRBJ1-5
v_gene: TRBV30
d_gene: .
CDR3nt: TGTGCCTGGACTAAAGATTGGGAGAGACAGCCCCAGCATTTT
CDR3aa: CAWTKDWERQPQHF

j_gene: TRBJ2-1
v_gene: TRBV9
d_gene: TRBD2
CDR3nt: TGTGCCAGCAGCGTAGTTAGTAGCGGGGGTCCTAATGAGCAGTTCTTC
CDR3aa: CASSVVSSGGPNEQFF

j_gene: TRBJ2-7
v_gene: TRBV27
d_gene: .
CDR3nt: TGTGCCAGCAGTGACAGTCACTCCTACGAGCAGTACTTC
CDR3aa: CASSDSHSYEQYF

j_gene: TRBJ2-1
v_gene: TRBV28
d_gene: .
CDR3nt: TGTGCCAGCAGTCAGGGGCGGACCCCCAATGAGCAGTTCTTC
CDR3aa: CASSQGRTPNEQFF

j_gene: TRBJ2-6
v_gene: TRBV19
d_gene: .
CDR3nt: TGTGCCAGTAGTGGCCCGACAGCTGCCCCATCTGGGGCCAACGTCCTGACTTTC
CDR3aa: CASSGPTAAPSGANVLTF

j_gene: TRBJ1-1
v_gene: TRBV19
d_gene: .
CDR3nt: TGTGCCAGTAGTACGGCGGGAAGGATGAACACTGAAGCTTTCTTT
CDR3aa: CASSTAGRMNTEAFF

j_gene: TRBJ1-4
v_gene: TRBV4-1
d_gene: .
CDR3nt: TGCGCCAGCAGCCAAGTCGTAGCTGAAAAACTGTTTTTT
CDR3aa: CASSQVVAEKLFF

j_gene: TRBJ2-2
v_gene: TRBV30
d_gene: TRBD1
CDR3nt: TGTGCCTGGAGTCCCCAGGGGGCCGGGGAGCTGTTTTTT
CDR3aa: CAWSPQGAGELFF

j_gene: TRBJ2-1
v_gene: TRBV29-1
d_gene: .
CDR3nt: TGCAGCGTTGAATTACTACGCAATGAGCAGTTCTTC
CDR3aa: CSVELLRNEQFF

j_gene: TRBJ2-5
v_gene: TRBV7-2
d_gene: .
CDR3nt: TGTGCCAGCAGCTTAGGACTGGCTCAAGAGACCCAGTACTTC
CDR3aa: CASSLGLAQETQYF

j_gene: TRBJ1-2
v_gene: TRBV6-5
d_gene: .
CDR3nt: TGTGCCAGCAGTCGTGCGGGGAGTTACTATGGCTACACCTTC
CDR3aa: CASSRAGSYYGYTF

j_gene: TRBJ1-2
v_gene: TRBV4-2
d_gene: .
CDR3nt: TGTGCCAGCAGCCATGACTCGGGACTTAGTAACTATGGCTACACCTTC
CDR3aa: CASSHDSGLSNYGYTF

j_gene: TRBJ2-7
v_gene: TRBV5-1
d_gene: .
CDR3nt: TGCGCCAGCAGCGGGGCACTTACACCCCCTTACGAGCAGTACTTC
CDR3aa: CASSGALTPPYEQYF

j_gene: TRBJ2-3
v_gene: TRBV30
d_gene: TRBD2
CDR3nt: TGTGCTTACCGCGAGCGGGGCTCAGATACGCAGTATTTT
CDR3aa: CAYRERGSDTQYF

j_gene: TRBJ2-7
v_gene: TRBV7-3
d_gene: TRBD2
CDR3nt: TGTGCCAGCAGCTTAACAGGGACTAGCCGCTACGAGCAGTACTTC
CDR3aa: CASSLTGTSRYEQYF

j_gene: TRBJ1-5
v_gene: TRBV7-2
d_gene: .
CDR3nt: TGTGCCAGCAGCTTACAAGCTGTCGGCAATCAGCCCCAGCATTTT
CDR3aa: CASSLQAVGNQPQHF

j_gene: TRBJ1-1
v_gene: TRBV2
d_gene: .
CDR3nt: TGTGCCAGCAGTGATGCGACAGGGAACACTGAAGCTTTCTTT
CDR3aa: CASSDATGNTEAFF

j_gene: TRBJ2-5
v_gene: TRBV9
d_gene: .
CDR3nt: TGTGCCAGCAGCCTGGGACAACTACAAAAAGAGACCCAGTACTTC
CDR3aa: CASSLGQLQKETQYF

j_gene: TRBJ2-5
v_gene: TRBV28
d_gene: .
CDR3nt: TGTGCCAGCAGTTTACAGGAGACCCAGTACTTC
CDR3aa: CASSLQETQYF

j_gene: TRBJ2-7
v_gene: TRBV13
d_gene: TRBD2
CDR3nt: TGTGCCAGCAGCTTAGGCCTAGCGGGGGCCTTCTCCTACGAGCAGTACTTC
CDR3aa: CASSLGLAGAFSYEQYF

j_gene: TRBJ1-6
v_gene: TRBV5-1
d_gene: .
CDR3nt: TGCGCCAGCAGAATTGAGGAGAGTTCACCCCTCCACTTT
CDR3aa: CASRIEESSPLHF

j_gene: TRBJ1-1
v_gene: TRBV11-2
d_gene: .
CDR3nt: TGTGCCAGCAGCTTAGATCTTTGGACAGTGAACACTGAAGCTTTCTTT
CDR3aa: CASSLDLWTVNTEAFF

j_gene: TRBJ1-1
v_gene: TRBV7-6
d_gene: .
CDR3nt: TGTGCCAGCAGCTTACAGGGGACGAACACTGAAGCTTTCTTT
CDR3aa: CASSLQGTNTEAFF